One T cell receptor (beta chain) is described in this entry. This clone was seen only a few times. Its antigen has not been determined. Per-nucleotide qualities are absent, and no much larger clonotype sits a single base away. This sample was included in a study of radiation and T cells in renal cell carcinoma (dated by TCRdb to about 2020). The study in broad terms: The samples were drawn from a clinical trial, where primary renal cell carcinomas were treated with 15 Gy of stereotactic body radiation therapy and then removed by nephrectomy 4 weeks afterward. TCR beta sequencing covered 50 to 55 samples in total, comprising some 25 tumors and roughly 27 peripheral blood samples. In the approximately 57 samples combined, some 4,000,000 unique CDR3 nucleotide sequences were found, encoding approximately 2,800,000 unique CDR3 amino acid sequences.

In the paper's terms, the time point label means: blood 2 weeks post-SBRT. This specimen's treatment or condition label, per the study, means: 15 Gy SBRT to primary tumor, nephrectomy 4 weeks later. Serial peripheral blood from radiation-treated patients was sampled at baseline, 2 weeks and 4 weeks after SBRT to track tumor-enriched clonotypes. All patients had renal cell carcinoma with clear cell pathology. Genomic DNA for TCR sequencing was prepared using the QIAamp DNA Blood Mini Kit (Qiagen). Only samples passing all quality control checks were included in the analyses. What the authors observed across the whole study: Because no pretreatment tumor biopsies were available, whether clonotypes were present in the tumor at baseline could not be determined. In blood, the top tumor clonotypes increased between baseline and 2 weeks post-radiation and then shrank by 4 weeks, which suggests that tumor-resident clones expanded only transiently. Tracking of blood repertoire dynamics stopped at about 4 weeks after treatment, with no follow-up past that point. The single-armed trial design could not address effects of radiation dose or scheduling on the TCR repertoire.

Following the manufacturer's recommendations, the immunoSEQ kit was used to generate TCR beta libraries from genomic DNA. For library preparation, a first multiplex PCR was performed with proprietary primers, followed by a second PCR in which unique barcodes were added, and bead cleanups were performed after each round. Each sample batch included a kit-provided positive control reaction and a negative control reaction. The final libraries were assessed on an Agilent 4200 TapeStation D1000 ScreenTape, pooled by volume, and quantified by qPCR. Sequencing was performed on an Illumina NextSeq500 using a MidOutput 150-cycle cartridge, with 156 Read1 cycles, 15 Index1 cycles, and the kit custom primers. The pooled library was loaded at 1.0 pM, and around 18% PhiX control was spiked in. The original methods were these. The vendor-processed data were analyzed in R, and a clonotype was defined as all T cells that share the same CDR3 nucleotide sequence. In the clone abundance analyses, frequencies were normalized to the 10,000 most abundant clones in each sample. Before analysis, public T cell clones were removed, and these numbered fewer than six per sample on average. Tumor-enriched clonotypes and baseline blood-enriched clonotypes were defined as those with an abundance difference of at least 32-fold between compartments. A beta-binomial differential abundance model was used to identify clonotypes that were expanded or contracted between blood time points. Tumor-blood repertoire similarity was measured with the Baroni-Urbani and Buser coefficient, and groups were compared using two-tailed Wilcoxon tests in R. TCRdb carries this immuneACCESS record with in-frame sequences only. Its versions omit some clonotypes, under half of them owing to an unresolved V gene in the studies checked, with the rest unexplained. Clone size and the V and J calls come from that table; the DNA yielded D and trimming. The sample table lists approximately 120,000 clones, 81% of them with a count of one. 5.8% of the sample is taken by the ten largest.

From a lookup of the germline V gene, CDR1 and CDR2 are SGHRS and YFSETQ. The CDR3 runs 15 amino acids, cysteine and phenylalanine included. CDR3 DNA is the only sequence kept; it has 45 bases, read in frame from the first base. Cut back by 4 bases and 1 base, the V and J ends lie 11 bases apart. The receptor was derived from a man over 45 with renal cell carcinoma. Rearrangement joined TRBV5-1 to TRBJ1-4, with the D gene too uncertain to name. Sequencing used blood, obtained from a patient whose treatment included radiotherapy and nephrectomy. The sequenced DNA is TGCGCCAGCAGCGCAACCGGTGGAACTAATGAAAAACTGTTTTTT. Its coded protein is CASSATGGTNEKLFF.